Below, one T cell receptor beta chain is given with its context. This sample was included in a study of T cells in Graves' hyperthyroidism and ophthalmopathy. Per germline, CDR1 WSHSY and CDR2 SAAADI. Trimming pared 6 bases from V and 6 bases from J, leaving 16 bases between. The CDR3 is made up of 14 amino acids. What was amplified from RNA transcripts were TCR beta CDR3 regions. With the HTBI primer set, the TCR CDR3 went through a first round of RT-PCR. TCRdb redid the calling of the multiplex PCR reads with MiXCR, one entry per CDR3 protein. The sample consists of about 500,000 distinct CDR3 sequences, 15% to 20% of them appearing once.

The source material was blood. This TCR came from a woman aged 18-35 years with Graves' ophthalmopathy. The rearrangement uses TRBV10-2 and TRBJ2-3; no clear D. The CDR3 bases are TGCGCCAGCAGAACGGTCCCAGTGGTTGATACGCAGTATTTT. Translating it yields CASRTVPVVDTQYF.